A selection of T cell receptor beta chains follows, all from one sample in a study of technical replicates of blood from a handful of donors. Data came from immunoSEQ multiplex PCR; TCRdb stores just in-frame clones and leaves some out. Of tens of thousands of clones listed, about 93% are singletons. Sequencing was performed on PBMCs. The receptors were sampled from a human donor in good health. Some clones in this sample may be carry-over from other donors' samples. Both conserved end residues are part of each CDR3. A D gene is named only where the DNA matches it firmly. The size field is filled for only some rows; it gives once, few, many or a size class.

.	TRBV5-8	.	TRBJ1-5	TGTGCCAGCACACCACAGGTTAGCAATCAGCCCCAGCATTTT	CASTPQVSNQPQHF
TRBD1	TRBV5-6	.	TRBJ1-3	TGTGCCAGCAGCGGCGGGACAGTACAAAACACCATATATTTT	CASSGGTVQNTIYF
.	TRBV29-1	.	TRBJ1-3	TGCAGCGTTGGTCGGCTCCCAGGCTCTGGAAACACCATATATTTT	CSVGRLPGSGNTIYF
TRBD1	TRBV19	.	TRBJ1-1	TGTGCCAGTAGCTTGGGACAGGGGCGGACTGAAGCTTTCTTT	CASSLGQGRTEAFF
.	TRBV5-6	.	TRBJ2-5	TGTGCCAGCAGCCCGGAGCACTGGGGGGAAGAGACCCAGTACTTC	CASSPEHWGEETQYF
.	TRBV5-1	once	TRBJ2-5	TGCGCCAGCAGCTCGACAGGCCTTAGGGAGACCCAGTACTTC	CASSSTGLRETQYF
TRBD1	TRBV6-5	.	TRBJ1-1	TGTGCCAGCAGTGACAGGGTGGGCACTGAAGCTTTCTTT	CASSDRVGTEAFF
.	TRBV19	.	TRBJ1-1	TGTGCCAGTAGTATGCTCGCAGGGGTGGCTTTCTTT	CASSMLAGVAFF
TRBD1	TRBV30	.	TRBJ2-7	TGTGCCTGGAGCCTAGATACAGGGGGCCGCTACGAGCAGTACTTC	CAWSLDTGGRYEQYF
TRBD1	TRBV4-1	.	TRBJ2-2	TGCGCCAGCAGCGACTTCCGAGGACAGGGGAGGACCGGGGAGCTGTTTTTT	CASSDFRGQGRTGELFF
.	TRBV11-2	.	TRBJ2-7	TGTGCCAGCAGCCTGAACACAGGTGATTCCTACGAGCAGTACTTC	CASSLNTGDSYEQYF
.	TRBV7-9	.	TRBJ1-1	TGTGCCAGCAGGGCAGGGTCGAACACTGAAGCTTTCTTT	CASRAGSNTEAFF
.	TRBV19	.	TRBJ1-1	TGTGCCAGTAGTACAGCACAGGGTGGGAACACTGAAGCTTTCTTT	CASSTAQGGNTEAFF
TRBD1	TRBV7-9	.	TRBJ1-2	TGTGCCAGCAGCCGCGGACAGGCCCCGGCCTATGGCTACACCTTC	CASSRGQAPAYGYTF
.	TRBV6-1	.	TRBJ1-4	TGTGCCGCGGGTACGACCCCGAGCCGAAATGAAAAACTGTTTTTT	CAAGTTPSRNEKLFF
TRBD1	TRBV5-1	.	TRBJ1-2	TGCGCCAGCAGCCCGGACAGGCCCCACTATGGCTACACCTTC	CASSPDRPHYGYTF
.	TRBV4-1	.	TRBJ2-5	TGCGCCAGCAGCCAAGTCAATCTGGGCTTGGCGGAGACCCAGTACTTC	CASSQVNLGLAETQYF
.	TRBV4-3	.	TRBJ1-4	TGCGCCAGCAGCCAAGATTGGGGAAGGGGGGAAAAACTGTTTTTT	CASSQDWGRGEKLFF
.	TRBV27	.	TRBJ1-2	TGTGCCAGCAGTTTCCAGGGTCCTAACTATGGCTACACCTTC	CASSFQGPNYGYTF
.	TRBV6-5	.	TRBJ1-1	TGTGCCAGCAGTTACTCTGGTCGGGAATCGGCTTTCTTT	CASSYSGRESAFF
TRBD2	TRBV28	.	TRBJ2-3	TGTGCCAGCAGTTTATTCCTCTCCACTAGCGGGAGCACAGATACGCAGTATTTT	CASSLFLSTSGSTDTQYF
TRBD2	TRBV5-1	.	TRBJ2-1	TGCGCCAGCAGCTTGGCCAAGCGGGGGGTTGAGCAGTTCTTC	CASSLAKRGVEQFF
TRBD1	TRBV4-1	.	TRBJ2-2	TGCGCCAGCAGCCAGGTACAGGGGTTCGGGGAGCTGTTTTTT	CASSQVQGFGELFF
TRBD1	TRBV5-1	.	TRBJ2-2	TGCGCCAGCGGGGAGACAGGGGGCGTGTATGCCGGGGAGCTGTTTTTT	CASGETGGVYAGELFF
.	TRBV4-3	.	TRBJ2-1	TGCGCCAGCAGCCAAGTTGCAGGGCTAGAGCAGTTCTTC	CASSQVAGLEQFF
.	TRBV5-1	.	TRBJ2-6	TGCGCCAGTTGTGAGGGCCCTGGGGCCAACGTCCTGACTTTC	CASCEGPGANVLTF
.	TRBV30	once	TRBJ1-2	TGTGCCTGGAGTGATAACAGCATGGCCTATGGCTACACCTTC	CAWSDNSMAYGYTF
TRBD1	TRBV7-2	.	TRBJ1-6	TGTGCCAGCTCCGACAGGGGGGACTCACCCCTCCACTTT	CASSDRGDSPLHF
TRBD1	TRBV7-3	.	TRBJ1-2	TGTGCCAGCAGCCGGACAGGGGGAGATGGCTACACCTTC	CASSRTGGDGYTF
.	TRBV15	.	TRBJ2-7	TGTGCCACCAGCAGAGATACTAGCTCCAGGGAGCAGTACTTC	CATSRDTSSREQYF
TRBD1	TRBV6-5	.	TRBJ2-2	TGTGCCAGCTCTTCAGGGACAGGGGGGACCGGGGAGCTGTTTTTT	CASSSGTGGTGELFF
TRBD2	TRBV5-1	.	TRBJ2-5	TGCGCCAGCAGCCTCGGGACTAGCGGGGGCCAAGAGACCCAGTACTTC	CASSLGTSGGQETQYF
.	TRBV19	.	TRBJ2-1	TGTGCCAGTAATCCTCGGGACACCTCCTACAATGAGCAGTTCTTC	CASNPRDTSYNEQFF
TRBD2	TRBV27	.	TRBJ2-7	TGTGCCAGCAGTCCCCTAGCGGTGAGCTCCTACGAGCAGTACTTC	CASSPLAVSSYEQYF
TRBD2	TRBV7-6	.	TRBJ2-7	TGTGCCAGCAGCCCCAACTCCGGGGGGGGGCCACTCGAGCAGTACTTC	CASSPNSGGGPLEQYF
TRBD1	TRBV7-6	.	TRBJ2-7	TGTGCCAGCAGCTTAGGGGACAGCGCCTACGAGCAGTACTTC	CASSLGDSAYEQYF
TRBD1	TRBV7-2	.	TRBJ2-7	TGTGCCAGCAGTCCAGTCTCCGGGACAGGGTCCTACGAGCAGTACTTC	CASSPVSGTGSYEQYF
TRBD2	TRBV7-2	.	TRBJ2-1	TGTGCCAGCAGCTTGAGCGGGGGGCCCACGAGGGAGCAGTTCTTC	CASSLSGGPTREQFF
TRBD1	TRBV25-1	few	TRBJ1-1	TGTGCCAGCAGTGTAACAGGGGGCACTGAAGCTTTCTTT	CASSVTGGTEAFF
.	TRBV19	.	TRBJ1-5	TGTGCCAGTAGTACCTCAGGGTCGGCTCAGCCCCAGCATTTT	CASSTSGSAQPQHF
.	TRBV7-2	.	TRBJ2-7	TGTGCCAGCAGCTTAAGCGAAGGGGGGGGCGAGCAGTACTTC	CASSLSEGGGEQYF
.	TRBV6-6	.	TRBJ1-1	TGTGCCAGCACCCAGGGGAGAGGGAACACTGAAGCTTTCTTT	CASTQGRGNTEAFF
.	TRBV5-8	.	TRBJ1-6	TGTGCCAGCAGGCGGGAAAGGAATTCACCCCTCCACTTT	CASRRERNSPLHF